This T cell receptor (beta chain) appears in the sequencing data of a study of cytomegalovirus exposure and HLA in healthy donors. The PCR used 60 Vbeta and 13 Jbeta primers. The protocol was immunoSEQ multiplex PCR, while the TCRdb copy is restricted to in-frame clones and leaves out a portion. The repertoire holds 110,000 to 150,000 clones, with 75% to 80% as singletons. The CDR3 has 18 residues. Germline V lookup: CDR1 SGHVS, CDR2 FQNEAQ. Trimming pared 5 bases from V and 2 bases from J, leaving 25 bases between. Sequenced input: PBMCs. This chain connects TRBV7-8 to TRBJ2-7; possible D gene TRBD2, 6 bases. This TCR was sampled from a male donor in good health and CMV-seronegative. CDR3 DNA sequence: TGTGCCAGCAGCGGCGGAGGGCCCACCTCTGTTGCGGCCTACGAGCAGTACTTC. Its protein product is CASSGGGPTSVAAYEQYF.